A selection of T cell receptor beta chains follows, all from one sample in a study of post-analysis software for immune sequencing data. MiXCR, applied by TCRdb to the PCR reads, yields one record per CDR3 protein. The data hold 700,000 to 900,000 distinct CDR3 sequences, with about 45% observed a single time. Sequenced sample: blood. The receptors were gathered from a girl between 10 and 17 years old with multiple sclerosis. Each CDR3 is given with its conserved first and last residue. D genes are given only for firm matches.

J	V	D	CDR3
TRBJ2-1	TRBV4-3	.	CASSQDPGDQTWGNEQFF
TRBJ2-7	TRBV7-4	.	CASSSRTAISSYEQYF
TRBJ2-3	TRBV18	.	CASSNRDTTSTDTQYF
TRBJ2-3	TRBV27	TRBD2	CASSLRGGRGRVGTDTQYF
TRBJ2-3	TRBV7-6	.	CASQGTSTDTQYF
TRBJ1-2	TRBV20-1	TRBD1	CSARQGAVSGYTF
TRBJ2-5	TRBV25-1	TRBD1	CASTKAGQAGQETQYF
TRBJ2-1	TRBV6-2/TRBV6-3	.	CAGSYTVAVYNEQFF
TRBJ2-4	TRBV6-5	TRBD2	CASSPGLAVQYF
TRBJ2-7	TRBV19	.	CASSIGLPGDEQYF
TRBJ1-1	TRBV5-6	.	CASSLAGLGGMNTEAFF